This T cell receptor (beta chain) was recorded in a study of T cell changes during pregnancy in multiple sclerosis. Produced via immunoSEQ multiplex PCR; TCRdb's table is partial and in-frame only. The data hold around 60,000 clones, with 80% to 95% observed a single time. The CDR3 has 14 residues. Trimming at V came to 0 bases and at J to 4 bases, leaving 3 bases not matched to a gene. Per germline, CDR1 SGDLS and CDR2 YYNGEE. The sample in question was peripheral blood, obtained in the second trimester of pregnancy. This chain uses TRBV9 with TRBJ1-2, with 7 bases fitting TRBD1. This sequence originates from a female donor with multiple sclerosis, enrolled in a pregnancy study. The CDR3 region is CASSVAGTAYGYTF. Written as DNA, the CDR3 is TGTGCCAGCAGCGTAGCAGGGACAGCCTATGGCTACACCTTC.